Listed below are T cell receptor beta chains from one sample, sequenced in a study of T cells after posttransplantation cyclophosphamide. Libraries were prepared by immunoSEQ multiplex PCR; TCRdb keeps only in-frame clonotypes and omits some of them. Of roughly 23,000 clones in the sample, roughly nine tenths are singletons; the top ten hold 9.5% to 13%. The sequenced sample was PBMCs, obtained after allogeneic stem cell transplant with posttransplant cyclophosphamide. These receptors came from a female patient aged 25-39 years who received an allogeneic stem cell transplant from an unrelated donor, was CMV-positive, and had no GVHD. Some of the T cells might come from the graft donor. Both conserved end residues are part of each CDR3. Fields, in order: J gene, V gene, clone size, D gene, CDR3 DNA, CDR3 protein. The D gene is left open where the match is weak. Part of the rows lack a size; the others show once, few, many or a class for expanded clones.

j_call: TRBJ2-2; v_call: TRBV7-9; clone_size: -; d_call: -; cdr3_nt: TGTGCCAGCAGCTTCCTAATCTACACCGGGGAGCTGTTTTTT; cdr3_aa: CASSFLIYTGELFF
j_call: TRBJ1-1; v_call: TRBV11-3; clone_size: -; d_call: -; cdr3_nt: TGTGCCAGCGGGTCCAGGGGCCGGGGAGACACTGAAGCTTTCTTT; cdr3_aa: CASGSRGRGDTEAFF
j_call: TRBJ1-6; v_call: TRBV28; clone_size: -; d_call: -; cdr3_nt: TGTGCCAGCGGGAGGTCGGTCGGTTCACCCCTCCACTTT; cdr3_aa: CASGRSVGSPLHF
j_call: TRBJ2-5; v_call: TRBV7-8; clone_size: -; d_call: -; cdr3_nt: TGTGCCAGCAGCTCCTACGGGATAGGTAGCGAGGAGACCCAGTACTTC; cdr3_aa: CASSSYGIGSEETQYF
j_call: TRBJ1-2; v_call: TRBV6-5; clone_size: -; d_call: TRBD1; cdr3_nt: TGTGCCAGCAGCCAAATGACAGGGGGCGCGGATGGCTACACCTTC; cdr3_aa: CASSQMTGGADGYTF
j_call: TRBJ2-5; v_call: TRBV9; clone_size: -; d_call: TRBD2; cdr3_nt: TGTGCCAGCAGTCAAAACGAGGCTAGCGGGTATGAGACCCAGTACTTC; cdr3_aa: CASSQNEASGYETQYF
j_call: TRBJ2-5; v_call: TRBV2; clone_size: -; d_call: TRBD1; cdr3_nt: TGTGCCAGCAGTGTCGGGGAGACAGGGCTCCAAGAGACCCAGTACTTC; cdr3_aa: CASSVGETGLQETQYF
j_call: TRBJ1-5; v_call: TRBV4-2; clone_size: -; d_call: -; cdr3_nt: TGTGCCAGCAGCCAGAACAGGGCCCCCAATCAGCCCCAGCATTTT; cdr3_aa: CASSQNRAPNQPQHF
j_call: TRBJ2-3; v_call: TRBV4-3; clone_size: -; d_call: TRBD2; cdr3_nt: TGCGCCAGCAGCCAAGGACTAGCGGGGGGGGCCAACCCCACAGATACGCAGTATTTT; cdr3_aa: CASSQGLAGGANPTDTQYF
j_call: TRBJ2-3; v_call: TRBV19; clone_size: once; d_call: -; cdr3_nt: TGTGCCAGTAGTGTGGGCGGGGTAAGCACAGATACGCAGTATTTT; cdr3_aa: CASSVGGVSTDTQYF
j_call: TRBJ2-3; v_call: TRBV7-2; clone_size: -; d_call: TRBD1; cdr3_nt: TGTGCCAGCAGCTCTTCGGGACAGGGGACAGATACGCAGTATTTT; cdr3_aa: CASSSSGQGTDTQYF
j_call: TRBJ2-1; v_call: TRBV15; clone_size: -; d_call: TRBD2; cdr3_nt: TGTGCCACCAGCAGAGATATCGGGGGGGCCCCTGAGCAGTTCTTC; cdr3_aa: CATSRDIGGAPEQFF